One T cell receptor (beta chain) is described in this entry. The antigen is not known. With random hexamers, 0.5 to 1 ug RNA was reverse transcribed. The TCR beta CDR3 was amplified by immunoSEQ multiplex PCR across 54 Vbeta, 13 Jbeta. One entry per CDR3 protein results from TCRdb running MiXCR on the immunoSEQ multiplex PCR reads. This table holds some 190,000 distinct CDR3 sequences, around 93% found once. This entry is derived from a study of CD8 T cells in Susac syndrome. Study context: Patients with Susac syndrome were, at the time of blood collection, therapy-naive, maintained on corticosteroids, or maintained on intravenous immunoglobulin alone. Study conclusions and caveats: The CD4+ T cell repertoires that were profiled in Susac syndrome showed no clonal expansion.

This CDR3 comprises 17 residues. The V segment lost 2 bases and the J segment 2 bases; nucleotides outside the gene matches: 4. CDR1 is MNHEY, CDR2 SVGAGI, per germline. This chain uses TRBV6-5 with TRBJ2-2, with TRBD2 matching 11 bases. The receptor comes from a human donor with Susac syndrome. Material for sequencing was CD4+ T cells from PBMCs. The CDR3 nucleotides are TGTGCCAGCAGTTACGGTCTAGCGGGGGGAAACACCGGGGAGCTGTTTTTT. Protein product: CASSYGLAGGNTGELFF.